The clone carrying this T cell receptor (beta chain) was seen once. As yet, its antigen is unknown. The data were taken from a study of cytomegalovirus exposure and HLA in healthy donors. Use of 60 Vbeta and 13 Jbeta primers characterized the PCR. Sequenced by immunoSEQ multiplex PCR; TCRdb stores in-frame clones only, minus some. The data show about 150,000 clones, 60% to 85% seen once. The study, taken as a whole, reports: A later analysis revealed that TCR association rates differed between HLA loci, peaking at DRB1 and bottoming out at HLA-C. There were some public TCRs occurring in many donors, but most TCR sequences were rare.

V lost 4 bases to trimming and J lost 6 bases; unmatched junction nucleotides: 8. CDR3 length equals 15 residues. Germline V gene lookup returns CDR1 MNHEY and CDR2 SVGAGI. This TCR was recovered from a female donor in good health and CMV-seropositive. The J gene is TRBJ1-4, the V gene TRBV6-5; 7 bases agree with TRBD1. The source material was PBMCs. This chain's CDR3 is CASSFRTGADEKLFF. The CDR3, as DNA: TGTGCCAGCAGTTTCCGTACAGGGGCAGATGAAAAACTGTTTTTT.